This TCR beta chain was captured by sequencing in a study of a mutant IDH1 vaccine in newly diagnosed glioma. Study information: The initiation of vaccination occurred 4-6 weeks after radiotherapy alone, or with temozolomide cycles.

Time point reported: week 35, safety follow-up. Every vaccine dose comprised 300 ug of mutant IDH1 20-mer peptide plus topical imiquimod. Each patient was administered eight vaccinations, scheduled in weeks 1, 3, 5, 7, 11, 15, 19 and 23. The table came from immunoSEQ multiplex PCR; TCRdb's copy has only in-frame clones and leaves some out. The data hold fewer than 35,000 clones, with about 80% observed a single time. Details on this clone: Its antigen is currently unknown.

Trimming took off 5 bases at V and 6 bases at J, with 16 bases between the two ends. This CDR3 has 14 amino acids. CDR1 MNHEY and CDR2 SMNVEV come from the germline V gene (reference sequence). Sequences were derived from PBMCs, sampled from a glioma patient whose treatment included an IDH1 peptide vaccine. V usage is TRBV27 and J usage is TRBJ1-1, with TRBD1 as a possible D gene (6 bases). The TCR sequence derives from a young man with glioma. CDR3 sequence: CASSRILRGPEAFF. In nucleotides, the CDR3 is TGTGCCAGCAGTAGGATACTGCGGGGGCCTGAAGCTTTCTTT.